This TCR beta chain originates from a study of shared clonotypes between healthy human individuals. As for the study in general: Three plates were used per donor for CD4 naive, three for CD4 memory, two for CD8 naive and one for CD8 memory. Study results and limitations: Shared clonotypes across all four donors exceeded non-shared ones in generation probability.

Germline assignment: CDR1 LNHDA and CDR2 SQIVND (reference sequence). Trimming cost V 11 bases and J 4 bases; bases outside gene matches: 11. CDR3 length equals 16 residues. Sequencing was performed with immunoSEQ multiplex PCR; in TCRdb, only in-frame clones are kept and a portion is missing. The sample lists under 2.5 million clones; just under 95% were seen once. Donors, healthy HIV-negative adults, lacked recent acute infections or vaccinations. In regard to this clone: What it recognizes is unknown.

The receptor's source is a man younger than 35 in good health. Some clones in this sample may be carry-over from other donors' samples. The chain recombines TRBV19 with TRBJ2-6, with 10 nucleotides matching TRBD1. Material: naive CD4+ T cells from PBMCs. Sample subset: CD45RA+ positively selected. CDR3 sequence reads: CAGWTGGMKGANVLTF. The CDR3 region has the DNA TGTGCCGGATGGACAGGGGGGATGAAAGGGGCCAACGTCCTGACTTTC.